This record covers a single T cell receptor (beta chain). Individuals drawn from under 30 US areas were about 18 to 90 years old. Cohorts were determined from participant-reported clinical history. This specimen belongs to a study of blood T cell repertoires in COVID-19. The wider study: Nucleic acid was either cDNA or gDNA, and it came from T cells, B-cell-depleted T cells, or PBMCs.

The assay was immunoSEQ multiplex PCR, and TCRdb's table has in-frame clones only and misses some. The table has about 480,000 clones, 88% seen once. The TCR was taken from a woman between 40 and 55 years old who had recovered from COVID-19. Source material: PBMCs or T cells enriched from blood (not recorded which).

The CDR3 DNA follows: TGCAGTGCTAGTGGGGGACAAAACTCTGGAAACACCATATATTTT. Protein product: CSASGGQNSGNTIYF. The J gene is TRBJ1-3, the V gene TRBV20-1, with D possibly TRBD1 on 6 matching bases. The ends were cut back, 3 bases at V and 0 bases at J, with 12 bases in the middle. The V gene's germline CDR1 is DFQATT and CDR2 SNEGSKA (reference sequence). CDR3 length: 15 amino acids.